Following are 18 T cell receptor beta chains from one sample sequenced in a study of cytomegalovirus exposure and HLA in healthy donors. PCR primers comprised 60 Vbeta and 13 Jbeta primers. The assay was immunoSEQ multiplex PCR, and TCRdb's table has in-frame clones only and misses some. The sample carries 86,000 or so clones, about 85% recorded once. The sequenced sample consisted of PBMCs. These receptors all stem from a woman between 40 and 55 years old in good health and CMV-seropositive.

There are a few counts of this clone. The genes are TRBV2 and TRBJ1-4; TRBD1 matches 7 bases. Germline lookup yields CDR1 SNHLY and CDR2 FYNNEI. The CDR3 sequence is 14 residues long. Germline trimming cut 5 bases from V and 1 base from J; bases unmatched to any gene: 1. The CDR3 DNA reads TGTGCCAGCAGTCACAGGGGAACTAATGAAAAACTGTTTTTT. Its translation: CASSHRGTNEKLFF.

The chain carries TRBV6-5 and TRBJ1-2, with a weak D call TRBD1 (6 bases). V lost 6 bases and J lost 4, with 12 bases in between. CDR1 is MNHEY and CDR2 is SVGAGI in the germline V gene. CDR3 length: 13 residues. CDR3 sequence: CASRTGLGYGYTF. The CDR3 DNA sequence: TGTGCCAGCAGAACAGGGTTGGGCTATGGCTACACCTTC.

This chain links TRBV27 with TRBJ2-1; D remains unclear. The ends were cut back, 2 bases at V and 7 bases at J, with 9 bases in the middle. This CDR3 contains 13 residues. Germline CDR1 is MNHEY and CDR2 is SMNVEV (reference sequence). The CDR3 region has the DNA TGTGCCAGCAGTTTAGGGCTCTTTAATGAGCAGTTCTTC. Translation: CASSLGLFNEQFF.

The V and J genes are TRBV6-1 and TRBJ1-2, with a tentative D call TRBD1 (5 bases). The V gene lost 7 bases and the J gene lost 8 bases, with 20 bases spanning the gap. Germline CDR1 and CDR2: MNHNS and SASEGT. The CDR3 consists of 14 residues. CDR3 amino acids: CASTDGPGRMGYTF. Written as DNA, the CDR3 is TGTGCCAGCACCGACGGTCCAGGGCGGATGGGCTACACCTTC.

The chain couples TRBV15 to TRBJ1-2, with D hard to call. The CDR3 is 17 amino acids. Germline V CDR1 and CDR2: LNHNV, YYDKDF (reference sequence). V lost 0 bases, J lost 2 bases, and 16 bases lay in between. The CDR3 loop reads CATSRDPLAGMNYGYTF. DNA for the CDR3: TGTGCCACCAGCAGAGATCCTCTGGCGGGGATGAACTATGGCTACACCTTC.

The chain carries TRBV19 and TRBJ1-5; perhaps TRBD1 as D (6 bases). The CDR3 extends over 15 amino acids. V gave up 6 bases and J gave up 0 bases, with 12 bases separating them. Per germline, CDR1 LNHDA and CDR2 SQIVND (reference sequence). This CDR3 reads CASRRDRNSNQPQHF. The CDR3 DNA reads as TGTGCCAGTAGACGCGACAGGAATAGCAATCAGCCCCAGCATTTT.

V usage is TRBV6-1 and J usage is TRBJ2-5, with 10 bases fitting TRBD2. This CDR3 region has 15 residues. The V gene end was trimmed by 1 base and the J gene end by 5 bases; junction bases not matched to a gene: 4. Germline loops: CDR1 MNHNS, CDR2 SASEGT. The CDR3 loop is CASSEGGLAKETQYF. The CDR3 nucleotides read TGTGCCAGCAGTGAAGGGGGACTAGCGAAGGAGACCCAGTACTTC.

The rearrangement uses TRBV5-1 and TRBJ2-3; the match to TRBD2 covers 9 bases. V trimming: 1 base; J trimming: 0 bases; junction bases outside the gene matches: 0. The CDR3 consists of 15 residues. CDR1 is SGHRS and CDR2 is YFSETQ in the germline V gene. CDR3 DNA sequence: TGCGCCAGCAGCTTGCTAGCGGGGAGCACAGATACGCAGTATTTT. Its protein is CASSLLAGSTDTQYF. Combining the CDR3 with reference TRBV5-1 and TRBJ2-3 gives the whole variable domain KAGVTQTPRYLIKTRGQQVTLSCSPISGHRSVSWYQQTPGQGLQFLFEYFSETQRNKGNFPGRFSGRQFSNSRSEMNVSTLELGDSALYLCASSLLAGSTDTQYFGPGTRLTVL.

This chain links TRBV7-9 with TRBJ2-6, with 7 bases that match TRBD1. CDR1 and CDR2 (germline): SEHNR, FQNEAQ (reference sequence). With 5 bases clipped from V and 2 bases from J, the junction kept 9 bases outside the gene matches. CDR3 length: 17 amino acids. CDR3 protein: CASSPVGTGAGANVLTF. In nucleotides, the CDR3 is TGTGCCAGCAGCCCCGTGGGTACAGGGGCTGGGGCCAACGTCCTGACTTTC.

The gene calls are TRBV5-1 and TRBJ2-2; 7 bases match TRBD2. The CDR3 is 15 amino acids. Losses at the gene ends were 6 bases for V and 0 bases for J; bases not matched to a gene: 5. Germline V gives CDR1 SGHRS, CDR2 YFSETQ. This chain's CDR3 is CASTPGGTNTGELFF. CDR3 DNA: TGCGCCAGCACCCCGGGAGGAACGAACACCGGGGAGCTGTTTTTT.

The CDR3 here is CASSLSNTGELFF. In DNA form, the CDR3 reads TGTGCCAGCAGCTTATCAAACACCGGGGAGCTGTTTTTT. This chain joins TRBV7-3 and TRBJ2-2, with D hard to call. The V and J ends lost 2 bases and 2 bases respectively, with 3 bases between them. The CDR3 runs to 13 residues. From germline, CDR1 is SGHTA and CDR2 FQGTGA.

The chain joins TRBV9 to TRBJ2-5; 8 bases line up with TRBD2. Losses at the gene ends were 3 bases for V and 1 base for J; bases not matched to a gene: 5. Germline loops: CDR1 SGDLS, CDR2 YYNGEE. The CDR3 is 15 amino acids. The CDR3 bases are TGTGCCAGCAGCGGTCGGGGGGGTGTCCAAGAGACCCAGTACTTC. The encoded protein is CASSGRGGVQETQYF. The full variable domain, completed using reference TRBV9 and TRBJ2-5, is DSGVTQTPKHLITATGQRVTLRCSPRSGDLSVYWYQQSLDQGLQFLIQYYNGEERAKGNILERFSAQQFPDLHSELNLSSLELGDSALYFCASSGRGGVQETQYFGPGTRLLVL.

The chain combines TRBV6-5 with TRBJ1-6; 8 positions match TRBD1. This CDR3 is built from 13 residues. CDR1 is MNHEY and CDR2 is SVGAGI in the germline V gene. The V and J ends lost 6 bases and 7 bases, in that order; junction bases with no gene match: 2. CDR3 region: CASRDRVNSPLHF. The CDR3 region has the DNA TGTGCCAGCAGGGACAGGGTCAATTCACCCCTCCACTTT.

The CDR3 region is CASTSRTGYGYTF. DNA of the CDR3: TGTGCCAGCACTTCCCGGACAGGATATGGCTACACCTTC. This rearrangement joins TRBV6-5 to TRBJ1-2; 7 nucleotides line up with TRBD1. The CDR3 length is 13 residues. Germline values: CDR1 MNHEY, CDR2 SVGAGI. The ends lost 7 bases at V and 5 bases at J; junction bases unmatched: 7.

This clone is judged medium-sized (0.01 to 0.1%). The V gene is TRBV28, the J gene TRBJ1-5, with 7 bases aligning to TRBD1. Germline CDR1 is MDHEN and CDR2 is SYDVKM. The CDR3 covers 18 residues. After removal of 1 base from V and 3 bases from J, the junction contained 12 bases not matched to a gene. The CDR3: CASSLLVPPGTDNQPQHF. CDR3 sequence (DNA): TGTGCCAGCAGTTTATTGGTTCCCCCCGGGACAGACAATCAGCCCCAGCATTTT.

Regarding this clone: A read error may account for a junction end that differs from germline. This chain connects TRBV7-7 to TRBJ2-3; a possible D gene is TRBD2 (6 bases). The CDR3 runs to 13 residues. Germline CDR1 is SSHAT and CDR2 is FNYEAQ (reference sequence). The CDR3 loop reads CASSQRGGDTQYF. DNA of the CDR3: TGTGCTAGCAGCCAACGGGGAGGAGATACGCAGTATTTT. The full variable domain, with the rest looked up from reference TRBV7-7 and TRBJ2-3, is GAGVSQSPRYKVTKRGQDVTLRCDPISSHATLYWYQQALGQGPEFLTYFNYEAQPDKSGLPSDRFSAERPEGSISTLTIQRTEQRDSAMYRCASSQRGGDTQYFGPGTRLTVL.

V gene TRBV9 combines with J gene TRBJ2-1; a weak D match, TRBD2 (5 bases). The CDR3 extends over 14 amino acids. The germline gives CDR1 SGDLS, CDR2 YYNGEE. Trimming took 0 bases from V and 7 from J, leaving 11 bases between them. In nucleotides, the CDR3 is TGTGCCAGCAGCGTAGGGGTTAGCGCAAATGAGCAGTTCTTC. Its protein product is CASSVGVSANEQFF.

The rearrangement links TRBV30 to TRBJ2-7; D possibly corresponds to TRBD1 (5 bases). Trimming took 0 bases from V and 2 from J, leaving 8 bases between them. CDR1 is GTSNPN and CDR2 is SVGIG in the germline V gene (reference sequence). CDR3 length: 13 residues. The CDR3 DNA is TGTGCCTGGAGTGTAACGGACACCTACGAGCAGTACTTC. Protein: CAWSVTDTYEQYF.